This T cell receptor beta chain was profiled in a study of identical twins. The CDR3 contains 14 residues. Notes on the study in general: The more abundant beta clonotypes in cord blood had fewer insertions, and memory repertoires did not show this.

For this clonotype: Antigen unknown.

Each cDNA held unique molecular identifiers, and template switching gave it a universal primer site. TCRdb analysed the 5' RACE reads with MiXCR anew, one entry per CDR3 protein. The profile shows 500,000 to 600,000 distinct CDR3 sequences, around 20% of them singletons. These data are also associated with another study on T cells expressing NK-cell markers.

The receptor was isolated from a woman under 30 in good health. The sequencing input was CD4+ T cells sorted from blood. V is TRBV21-1 and J is TRBJ2-3. TRBV21-1 is an annotated pseudogene. The CDR3 is CASSRKNTTDTQYF. The CDR3 region has the DNA TGTGCCAGCTCCAGGAAAAATACCACAGATACGCAGTATTTT.